The 17 T cell receptor beta chains given below trace back to one sample, sequenced in a study of cytomegalovirus exposure and HLA in healthy donors. Use of 60 Vbeta and 13 Jbeta primers characterized the PCR. Clones were sequenced by immunoSEQ multiplex PCR, and TCRdb holds only the in-frame ones, with some missing. Of about 120,000 clones in the sample, 70% to 80% were seen once. Source material: PBMCs. The receptors were sampled from a man aged 30 to 45 in good health and CMV-seropositive.

This sequence joins TRBV20-1 and TRBJ1-2; D might be TRBD1 (5 bases). V lost 5 bases to trimming and J lost 8 bases, with 9 bases between them. This CDR3 region has 10 residues. Germline V gives CDR1 DFQATT, CDR2 SNEGSKA (reference sequence). The CDR3: CSARQYGYTF. In DNA form, the CDR3 reads TGCAGTGCTCGACAGTACGGCTACACCTTC.

The chain uses TRBV30 and TRBJ2-7; TRBD1 matches at 12 bases. Germline V CDR1 and CDR2: GTSNPN, SVGIG (reference sequence). V shed 3 bases, J shed 5 bases, and the junction held 5 bases outside the gene matches. CDR3 length equals 14 residues. The CDR3 DNA sequence: TGTGCCTGGAGCCTGGGACAGGGGGCGAACGAGCAGTACTTC. It translates to CAWSLGQGANEQYF.

The chain carries TRBV13 and TRBJ2-3; 15 bases fit TRBD2. The germline gives CDR1 PRHDT, CDR2 FYEKMQ (reference sequence). J gave up 4 bases and V 5 bases, and 13 bases lay outside the gene matches. This CDR3 is 19 amino acids long. The CDR3 DNA reads as TGTGCCAGCAGCCCCCCCCGTGGACTAGCGGGGGGGCCTCCAGATACGCAGTATTTT. Translation: CASSPPRGLAGGPPDTQYF.

This rearrangement joins TRBV18 to TRBJ2-1; 9 bases map to TRBD2. The CDR3 contains 15 residues. V gave up 3 bases and J gave up 7 bases; unmatched junction bases: 7. Germline CDR1 reads KGHSH; CDR2 reads LQKENI. The CDR3 protein is CASSPGLASLNEQFF. The CDR3 DNA is TGTGCCAGCTCACCGGGACTAGCTTCTTTAAATGAGCAGTTCTTC. The entire variable domain, with the rest obtained from reference TRBV18 and TRBJ2-1, is as follows: NAGVMQNPRHLVRRRGQEARLRCSPMKGHSHVYWYRQLPEEGLKFMVYLQKENIIDESGMPKERFSAEFPKEGPSILRIQQVVRGDSAAYFCASSPGLASLNEQFFGPGTRLTVL.

The V gene is TRBV30, the J gene TRBJ2-7, with 9 nucleotides matching TRBD1. Germline V gene lookup returns CDR1 GTSNPN and CDR2 SVGIG (reference sequence). The CDR3 is made up of 14 amino acids. Unmatched junction bases numbered 5, after V lost 2 bases and J lost 3 bases. The CDR3 sequence: CAWSRRDRVYEQYF. CDR3 bases: TGTGCCTGGAGTAGGCGGGACAGGGTCTACGAGCAGTACTTC.

J is TRBJ1-2 and V is TRBV6-5; TRBD1 matches 7 bases. V gave up 5 bases and J gave up 7 bases; unmatched junction bases: 10. Germline V gene data show CDR1 as MNHEY and CDR2 as SVGAGI. The CDR3 runs to 14 residues. The CDR3 coding sequence is TGTGCCAGCAGTCACCTTTCAGGGGGAGCTGGCTACACCTTC. It encodes CASSHLSGGAGYTF.

CDR3 amino acids: CAWSDRSTEAFF. CDR3 sequence (DNA): TGTGCCTGGAGCGACAGAAGCACTGAAGCTTTCTTT. V gene TRBV30 combines with J gene TRBJ1-1; D perhaps matches TRBD1 (5 bases). The CDR3 loop spans 12 amino acids. Trimming removed 3 bases from V and 4 bases from J, with 9 bases in between. Looked up from germline, CDR1 is GTSNPN and CDR2 is SVGIG (reference sequence).

This chain joins TRBV5-8 and TRBJ2-1; 9 nucleotides align to TRBD2. Trimming took 1 base from V and 9 from J; bases not matched to a gene: 5. The CDR3 is made up of 14 amino acids. Germline CDR1 reads SGHTS; CDR2 reads YDEGEE. The CDR3 DNA reads TGTGCCAGCAGCTTGCTTGGCGGGAGGGGTGAGCAGTTCTTC. Its protein product is CASSLLGGRGEQFF.

The chain uses TRBV15 and TRBJ1-6; 7 bases map to TRBD1. Germline CDR1 reads LNHNV; CDR2 reads YYDKDF (reference sequence). Trimming removed 0 bases from V and 8 bases from J; junction bases left unmatched: 7. The CDR3 is made up of 16 amino acids. In DNA, the CDR3 is TGTGCCACCAGCAGAGAACCGACAGGGTTTTATTCACCCCTCCACTTT. Its translation: CATSREPTGFYSPLHF.

In DNA, the CDR3 is TGTGCCTGGAATTCCCCAGTTTCCGGGGCTTTCTTT. Protein product: CAWNSPVSGAFF. This chain links TRBV30 with TRBJ1-1; no reliable D call. CDR1 and CDR2 (germline): GTSNPN, SVGIG (reference sequence). This CDR3 is 12 amino acids long. The germline V and J ends were trimmed by 4 bases and 11 bases, with 17 bases remaining between them.

The chain links TRBV7-8 to TRBJ2-7, with a weak D call TRBD2 (5 bases). This CDR3 region has 14 residues. V was cut by 1 base and J by 2 bases, with 9 bases left in between. Per the germline V gene, CDR1 is SGHVS and CDR2 is FQNEAQ. Here the CDR3 DNA reads TGTGCCAGCAGCTTAGATGGCGGGCCCTACGAGCAGTACTTC. It codes for CASSLDGGPYEQYF.

This rearrangement joins TRBV4-2 to TRBJ2-1, with 7 positions matching TRBD2. The V gene's germline CDR1 is LGHNA and CDR2 YNFKEQ. J was trimmed by 3 bases and V by 11 bases; bases with no gene match: 13. The CDR3 runs 15 residues. In DNA, the CDR3 is TGTGCCGCAACGACGGGCGCGGGAGACTACAATGAGCAGTTCTTC. As protein: CAATTGAGDYNEQFF.

This chain connects TRBV28 to TRBJ1-5, with D uncertain. V was trimmed by 3 bases and J by 3 bases, leaving 6 bases between them. The CDR3 runs to 13 residues. The germline V gene has CDR1 MDHEN and CDR2 SYDVKM. In nucleotides, the CDR3 is TGTGCCAGCAGTTTCCCCAACAATCAGCCCCAGCATTTT. Translated: CASSFPNNQPQHF.

The chain has TRBV7-3 and TRBJ2-5, with D possibly TRBD1 on 6 matching bases. Trimming pared 5 bases from V and 9 bases from J, leaving 13 bases between. Per the germline V gene, CDR1 is SGHTA and CDR2 is FQGTGA. The CDR3 contains 12 residues. CDR3 loop: CASSKTQGPQYF. In DNA form, the CDR3 reads TGTGCCAGCAGCAAGACACAGGGCCCCCAGTACTTC.

CDR3 region: CASNVGLSYGYTF. The DNA for the CDR3 is TGTGCCAGCAATGTGGGGCTCAGCTATGGCTACACCTTC. The V call is TRBV5-4, the J call TRBJ1-2, with a tentative D call TRBD1 (5 bases). Germline V gene data show CDR1 as SGHNT and CDR2 as YYREEE (reference sequence). The V end was cut by 6 bases, the J end by 4 bases, with 13 bases between. This CDR3 is 13 amino acids long.

As DNA, the CDR3 is TGTGCCAGCAGCTTTGGCGGGGGGTGGACTCAAAACTATGGCTACACCTTC. It codes for CASSFGGGWTQNYGYTF. The chain has TRBV5-4 and TRBJ1-2; tentative D call: TRBD1 (5 bases). Germline values: CDR1 SGHNT, CDR2 YYREEE (reference sequence). CDR3 length equals 17 residues. With 2 bases removed from V and 2 bases from J, the gap between germline ends came to 19 bases.

The chain recombines TRBV7-3 with TRBJ2-5, with a weak D call TRBD2 (7 bases). The CDR3 runs 13 residues. Trimming shortened V by 4 bases and J by 5 bases, and 11 bases separated the two germline ends. Germline loops: CDR1 SGHTA, CDR2 FQGTGA. The CDR3 region is CASSSKGGETQYF. The CDR3 bases are TGTGCCAGCAGCTCTAAGGGGGGGGAGACCCAGTACTTC.